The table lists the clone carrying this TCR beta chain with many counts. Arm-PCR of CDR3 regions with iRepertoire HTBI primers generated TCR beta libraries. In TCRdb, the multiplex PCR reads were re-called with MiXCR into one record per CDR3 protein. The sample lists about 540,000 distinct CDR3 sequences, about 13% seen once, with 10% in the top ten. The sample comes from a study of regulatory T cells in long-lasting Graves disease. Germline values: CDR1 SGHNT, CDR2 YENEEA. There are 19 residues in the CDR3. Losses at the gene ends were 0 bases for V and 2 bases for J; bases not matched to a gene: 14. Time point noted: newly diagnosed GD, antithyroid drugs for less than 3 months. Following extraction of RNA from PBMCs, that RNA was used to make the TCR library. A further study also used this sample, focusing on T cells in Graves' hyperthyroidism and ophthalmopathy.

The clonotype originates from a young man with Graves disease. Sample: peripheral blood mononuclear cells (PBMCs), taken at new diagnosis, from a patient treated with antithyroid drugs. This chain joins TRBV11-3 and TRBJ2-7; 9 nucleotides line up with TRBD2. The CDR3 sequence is CASSLDFGLGLAGPYEQYF. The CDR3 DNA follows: TGTGCCAGCAGCTTAGACTTCGGGCTAGGTCTAGCGGGGCCCTACGAGCAGTACTTC.